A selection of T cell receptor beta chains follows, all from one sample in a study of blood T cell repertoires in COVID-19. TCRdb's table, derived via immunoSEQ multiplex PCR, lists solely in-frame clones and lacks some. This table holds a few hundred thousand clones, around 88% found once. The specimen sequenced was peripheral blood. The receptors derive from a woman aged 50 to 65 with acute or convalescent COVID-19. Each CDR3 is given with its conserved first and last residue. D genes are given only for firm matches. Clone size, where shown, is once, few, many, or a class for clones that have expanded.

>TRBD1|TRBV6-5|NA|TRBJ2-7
TGTGCCAGCATGTCGAGACCGGGACAGTCCTACGAGCAGTACTTC
CASMSRPGQSYEQYF
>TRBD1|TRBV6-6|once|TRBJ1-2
TGTGCCAGCAGAGGGCTGGACAGGGCTGGTGGCTACACCTTC
CASRGLDRAGGYTF
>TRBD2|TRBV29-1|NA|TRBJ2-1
TGCAGCGTTGAAGGCGGGAGTTCCTACAATGAGCAGTTCTTC
CSVEGGSSYNEQFF
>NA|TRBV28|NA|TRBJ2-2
TGTGCCAGCAGTTTATCTTACGGGAGAGAGAACACCGGGGAGCTGTTTTTT
CASSLSYGRENTGELFF
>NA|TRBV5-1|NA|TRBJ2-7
TGCGCCAGCAGCGAAGGCGGGACCCTCTACGAGCAGTACTTC
CASSEGGTLYEQYF
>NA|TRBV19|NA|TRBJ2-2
TGTGCCAGTAGTAGAAGCCAAAACACCGGGGAGCTGTTTTTT
CASSRSQNTGELFF
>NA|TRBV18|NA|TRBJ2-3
TGTGCCAGCTCACCACAGCGGTCGGGAATCACAGATACGCAGTATTTT
CASSPQRSGITDTQYF
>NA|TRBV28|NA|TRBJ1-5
TGTGCCAGCAGAAGGGCAGGGTATGGCAATCAGCCCCAGCATTTT
CASRRAGYGNQPQHF
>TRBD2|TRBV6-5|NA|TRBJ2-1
TGTGCCAGTACCGGGACTACCGGCTACAATGAGCAGTTCTTC
CASTGTTGYNEQFF
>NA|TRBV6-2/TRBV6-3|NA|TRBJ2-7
TGTGCCAGCAGTTACTCAAGCGACAGGGGAGGGGAGCAGTACTTC
CASSYSSDRGGEQYF
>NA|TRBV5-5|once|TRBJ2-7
TGTGCCAGCAGCTTTGGCGGCCTACGGGCCTACGAGCAGTACTTC
CASSFGGLRAYEQYF
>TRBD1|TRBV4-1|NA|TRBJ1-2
TGCGCCAGCAGCCAAGCCGGGACAGGGGAAGATGGCTACACCTTC
CASSQAGTGEDGYTF
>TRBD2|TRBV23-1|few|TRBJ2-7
TGCGCCAGCAGTCAATATGGAGGCCCGAGGACTAGCGGGAGCTACGAGCAGTACTTC
CASSQYGGPRTSGSYEQYF
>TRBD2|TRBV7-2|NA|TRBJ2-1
TGTGCCAGCAGCTTACACGGGAGGATCGATGAGCAGTTCTTC
CASSLHGRIDEQFF
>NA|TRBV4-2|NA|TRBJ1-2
TGTGCCAGCAGCCAACCGAGGACAGTCTATGGCTACACCTTC
CASSQPRTVYGYTF
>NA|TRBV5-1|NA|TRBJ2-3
TGCGCCAGCCGTAGTTCCGGGACGGAGGGTGATACGCAGTATTTT
CASRSSGTEGDTQYF
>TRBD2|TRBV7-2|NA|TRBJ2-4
TGTGCCAGCAGCTTAGAACTAGCGGGAGGTAGGAACATTCAGTACTTC
CASSLELAGGRNIQYF
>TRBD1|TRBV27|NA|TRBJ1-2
TGTGCCAGCAGAGCCCCAGGGGGCGCAGGTTATGGCTACACCTTC
CASRAPGGAGYGYTF
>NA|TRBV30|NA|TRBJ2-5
TGTGCCTGGAGTGTACTAGGACCCGCGGAGACCCAGTACTTC
CAWSVLGPAETQYF
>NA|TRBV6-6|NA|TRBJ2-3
TGTGCCAGCAGGGAGGACGGGAGCTTAGGCGATACGCAGTATTTT
CASREDGSLGDTQYF
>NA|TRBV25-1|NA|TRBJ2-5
TGTGCCAGCAGTGAAGGAAACGGCGAGGTGGAGACCCAGTACTTC
CASSEGNGEVETQYF
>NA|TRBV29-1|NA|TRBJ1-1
TGCAGCGTTGAAGACCCATCCGCTCCCGGACATGAAGCTTTCTTT
CSVEDPSAPGHEAFF
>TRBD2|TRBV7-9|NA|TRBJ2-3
TGTGCCAGCAGCTCGACTAGCCGGACATACACAGATACGCAGTATTTT
CASSSTSRTYTDTQYF
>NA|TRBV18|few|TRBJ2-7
TGTGCCAGCTCACCATCCAGGGTAACCTACGAGCAGTACTTC
CASSPSRVTYEQYF
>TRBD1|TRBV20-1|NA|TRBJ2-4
TGCAGTGCTAGTGAAGGACAGGGTAAAAACATTCAGTACTTC
CSASEGQGKNIQYF
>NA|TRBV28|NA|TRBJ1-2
TGTGCCAGCAGTTCCCATACAGGGTCGCGTTGGGGCTACACCTTC
CASSSHTGSRWGYTF
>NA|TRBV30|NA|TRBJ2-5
TGTGCCTGGCGTCCGGGACTGTATAGCGAGACCCAGTACTTC
CAWRPGLYSETQYF
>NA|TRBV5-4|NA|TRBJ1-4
TGTGCCAGCAGCTTGTCCGGAGCCGGGGGAGAAAAACTGTTTTTT
CASSLSGAGGEKLFF
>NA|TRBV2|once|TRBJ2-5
TGTGCCAGCAGTGTGATGGGGGCGGAGGAGACCCAGTACTTC
CASSVMGAEETQYF
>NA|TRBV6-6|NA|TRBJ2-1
TGTGCCAGCAGTCCACAGGGTTCCATTTACAATGAGCAGTTCTTC
CASSPQGSIYNEQFF
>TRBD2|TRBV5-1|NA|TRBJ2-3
TGCGCCAGCAGCTCCCGACTAGCTACAGATACGCAGTATTTT
CASSSRLATDTQYF
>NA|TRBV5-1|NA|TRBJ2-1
TGCGCCAGCAGCCCCGGGACATACTACAATGAGCAGTTCTTC
CASSPGTYYNEQFF
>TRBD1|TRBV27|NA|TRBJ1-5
TGTGCCAGCAGTACCGGTACAGGGGGCGATCAGCCCCAGCATTTT
CASSTGTGGDQPQHF
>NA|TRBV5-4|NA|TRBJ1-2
TGTGCCAGCAGCTTTAAGGAGGTTAACTATGGCTACACCTTC
CASSFKEVNYGYTF
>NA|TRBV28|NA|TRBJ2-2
TGTGCCAGCAGCTCCAGGGAAAGATACGCGAACACCGGGGAGCTGTTTTTT
CASSSRERYANTGELFF
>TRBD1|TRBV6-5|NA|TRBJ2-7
TGTGCCAGTAGACCGGGACAGGGGGCCTACGAGCAGTACTTC
CASRPGQGAYEQYF
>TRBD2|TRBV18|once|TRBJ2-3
TGTGCCAGCTCACCACCGCTAGCGGGAATGGGTGATACGCAGTATTTT
CASSPPLAGMGDTQYF
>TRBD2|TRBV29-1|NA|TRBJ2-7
TGCAGCGCACTAGCGGGGTCCTACGAGCAGTACTTC
CSALAGSYEQYF
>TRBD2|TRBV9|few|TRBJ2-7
TGTGCCAGCAGCCCTCGGACTAGCGGGGCCTCCTACGAGCAGTACTTC
CASSPRTSGASYEQYF
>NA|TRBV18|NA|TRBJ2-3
TGTGCCAGCTCACCGGTGGACGGGGATAGCACAGATACGCAGTATTTT
CASSPVDGDSTDTQYF
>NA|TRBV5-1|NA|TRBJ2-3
TGCGCCAGCAGCTTAGCAGGGAACACAGATACGCAGTATTTT
CASSLAGNTDTQYF
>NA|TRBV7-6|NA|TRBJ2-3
TGTGCCAGCAGCGCGGTACCGGATACGCAGTATTTT
CASSAVPDTQYF
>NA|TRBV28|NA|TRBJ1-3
TGTGCCAGCAGCCGTACAGGGCCTGGAAACACCATATATTTT
CASSRTGPGNTIYF
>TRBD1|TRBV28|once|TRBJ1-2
TGTGCCAGCAGACCTCCGGACAGGGCTGCTCATGGCTACACCTTC
CASRPPDRAAHGYTF
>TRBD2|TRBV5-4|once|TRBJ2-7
TGTGCCAGCAGCTCGGCGGGGGGGAACGACGAGCAGTACTTC
CASSSAGGNDEQYF
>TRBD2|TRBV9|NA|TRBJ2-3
TGTGCCAGCAGCCGGACTAGCGGGATACGAGGCACAGATACGCAGTATTTT
CASSRTSGIRGTDTQYF
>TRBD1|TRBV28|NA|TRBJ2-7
TGTGCCAGCAGCATTAACAGGGGGCGCATCTACGAGCAGTACTTC
CASSINRGRIYEQYF
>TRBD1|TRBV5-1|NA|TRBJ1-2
TGCGCCAGCAGCTTGGGGGACAGGAGTTATGGCTACACCTTC
CASSLGDRSYGYTF
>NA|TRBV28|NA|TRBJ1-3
TGTGCCAGCAGTTTTCGGACATCTGGAAACACCATATATTTT
CASSFRTSGNTIYF
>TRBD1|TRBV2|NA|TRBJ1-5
TGTGCCAGCAGCCAGACAGGGGGCAATCAGCCCCAGCATTTT
CASSQTGGNQPQHF
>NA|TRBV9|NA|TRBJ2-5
TGTGCCAGCAGCGTAACGGGGGTGGGGACCCAGTACTTC
CASSVTGVGTQYF
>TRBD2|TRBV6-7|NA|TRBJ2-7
TGTGCCAGCAGCCTCGCCCGGACTAGCGGGAACCCCGAGCAGTACTTC
CASSLARTSGNPEQYF
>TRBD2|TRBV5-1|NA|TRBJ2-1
TGCGCCAGCAGCTTTAGCGGGTCCTACTCCTACAATGAGCAGTTCTTC
CASSFSGSYSYNEQFF
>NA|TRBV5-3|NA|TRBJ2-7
TGTGCCAGAAGCTCCCAACGGGAGTCTATCCACGAGCAGTACTTC
CARSSQRESIHEQYF
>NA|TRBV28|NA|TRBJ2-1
TGTGCCAGCAGTTTATCCTATGACAGTTTCAATGAGCAGTTCTTC
CASSLSYDSFNEQFF
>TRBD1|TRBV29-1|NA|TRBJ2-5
TGCAGCGTTGGGGGACAGTTAGAGACCCAGTACTTC
CSVGGQLETQYF
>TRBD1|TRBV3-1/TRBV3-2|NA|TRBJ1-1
TGTGCCAGCAGCCATCCAGGACAGGGGGCAGAAGCTTTCTTT
CASSHPGQGAEAFF
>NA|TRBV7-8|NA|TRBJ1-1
TGTGCCAGCAGCTCGCTGACCGGCAGCGGCACTGAAGCTTTCTTT
CASSSLTGSGTEAFF